The entry below gives a single TCR beta chain sequence along with its context. This clonotype came up a few times. What this receptor recognizes is not known. No base quality information exists; no much larger clone differs at one position. These data originate in a study of identical twins listed by TCRdb under 2016. Background for the entire study: To test whether fetal clonotypes persist, the study used deep sequencing on TCR alpha and beta repertoires from monozygotic twins, unrelated adults of various ages, and cord blood. To rule out contamination, the twin experiments were replicated at different times with different library preparation protocols. General study outcomes and caveats: Fewer insertions were carried by abundant cord blood beta clonotypes; a weaker similar trend was observed in young adult naive repertoires, while no such trend was observed in memory repertoires. Zero-insertion analyses could be partly confounded by invariant T cells such as MAIT and iNKT, though diverse VJ usage argued against such confounding for most clonotypes. In beta out-of-frame sequences, excess twin sharing was weaker, because having fewer shared sequences lowered the signal-to-noise ratio. Conclusions relied on cross-sectional statistical analysis, since the same donors could not be followed over many years. In monozygotic twins, out-of-frame TCR alpha sharing was systematically underestimated by recombination models, although the models agreed with sharing between unrelated individuals. Compared with coincidental sharing between unrelated individuals, out-of-frame TCR alpha sequences shared between twins showed an excess of sequences with low generation probability.

Receptor libraries were prepared by 5' RACE. TCRdb shows the sequencer as Illumina HiSeq 2000. A universal primer binding site was introduced by template switching, and a unique molecular identifier was present in the final cDNA, enabling accurate counting of TCR cDNA molecules. Specific primers in the conserved constant-segment region were used to synthesize first-strand cDNA for the TCR alpha and beta chains. To control for contamination, each cDNA library was double barcoded with a SMART-Mk sample barcode plus Illumina barcodes. TruSeq adapter sequences, together with Illumina sample barcodes, were added in two successive PCR steps. The Illumina HiSeq platform was used with custom primers to sequence TCR alpha and beta cDNA libraries. The published analysis was carried out like this. Raw reads were processed with MiGEC to extract unique molecular identifiers, and MiXCR was used to determine CDR3 positions. For each individual, recombination models were inferred using an EM algorithm with the repgenHMM and IGoR tools. Shared clonotype analysis was performed with the tcR package in R, normalizing sharing by the product of cloneset sizes. To study raw recombination free of thymic and clonal selection effects, out-of-frame nonproductive sequences were analyzed. TCRdb handled the public reads itself, with Q25 trimming in fastp and clone calling in MiXCR, and kept productive beta chains. Records with the same CDR3 protein are collapsed into one entry carrying the most frequent genes and DNA. These V and J calls originate from TCRdb's pipeline instead of the authors' own analysis. In all, the sample holds fewer than 900,000 distinct CDR3 sequences, and approximately 22% of those were seen once. Of the sample, 4% to 5.5% falls within the top ten clones.

All donors were healthy Caucasians. The twin cohort comprised three pairs of female monozygotic twins, all aged roughly 18 to 30 years. The RNA used for TCR libraries was isolated from peripheral blood mononuclear cells. The CDR3 runs 15 residues from the cysteine to the phenylalanine. Kept here is only the CDR3 DNA, which spans 45 bases and is read in frame from base 1. The germline V gene encodes CDR1 SGHRS and CDR2 YFSETQ. From V the trimming removes 4 bases and from J it removes 7 bases, while the gene matches leave 7 bases of the junction unaccounted for. The same specimen was also included in a second study, on T cells expressing NK-cell markers. The second study's authors report: Eight donors provided sorted CD3+CD56+NKG2C+, CD3+CD56+NKG2C- and CD3+CD56-NKG2C+ T-cell subsets, whose TCR beta-chain repertoires were profiled. Seven of the eight sequenced donors were HCMV-seropositive and one was HCMV-seronegative. In several experiments an anti-gammadeltaTCR antibody was added to restrict sorting to alphabetaTCR-expressing T cells. In six donors, the dominant CD3+CD56+NKG2C+ clonotypes were among the top 10 CD8+ clonotypes and accounted for roughly 1.0-8% of CD8+ T cells. Those dominant clonotypes were again the most abundant among CD3+CD56-NKG2C+ cells in a handful of donors, at about 28.3-60.1%. Whether the expanded NKG2C-expressing T cell clones were specific for HCMV antigens remained unclear. All eight donors whose samples were sequenced were randomly selected healthy volunteers, three of them men and five women. HCMV serostatus was determined by detecting HCMV-specific IgG in serum with a commercial ELISA kit. For roughly 6 donors, bulk peripheral blood T-cell repertoires were also sequenced from unsorted PBMC. MIGEC handled demultiplexing of the reads and grouping by UMI, while MiTCR was used to assemble and quantify clonotypes. To exclude erroneous sequences, only TCR cDNA sequences supported by at least two reads were retained. The tcR package was used for downstream repertoire analysis, and clonotypes were matched between fractions using CDR3 nucleotide sequence together with V segment. VDJmatch was used to annotate antigen specificity against VDJdb, with one amino acid substitution in CDR3 allowed.

In this chain, TRBV5-1 is recombined with TRBJ2-7, and 14 junction bases match TRBD2. The TCR sequence derives from a woman aged 18-35 years in good health. Sequencing input: PBMCs. The CDR3 corresponds to CASSLGLAGGREQYF. The nucleotide sequence reads as follows: TGCGCCAGCAGCCTCGGACTAGCGGGGGGACGGGAGCAGTACTTC.